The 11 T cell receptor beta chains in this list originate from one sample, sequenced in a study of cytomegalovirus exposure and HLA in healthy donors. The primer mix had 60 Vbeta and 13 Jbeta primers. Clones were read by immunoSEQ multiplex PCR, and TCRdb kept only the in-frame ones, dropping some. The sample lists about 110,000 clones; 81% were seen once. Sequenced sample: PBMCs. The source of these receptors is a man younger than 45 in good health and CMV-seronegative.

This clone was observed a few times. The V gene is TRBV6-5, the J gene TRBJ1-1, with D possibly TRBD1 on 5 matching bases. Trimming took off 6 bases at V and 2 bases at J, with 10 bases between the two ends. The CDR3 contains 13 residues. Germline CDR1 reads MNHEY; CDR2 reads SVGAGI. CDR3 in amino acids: CASRQQANTEAFF. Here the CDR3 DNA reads TGTGCCAGCAGACAACAGGCTAACACTGAAGCTTTCTTT.

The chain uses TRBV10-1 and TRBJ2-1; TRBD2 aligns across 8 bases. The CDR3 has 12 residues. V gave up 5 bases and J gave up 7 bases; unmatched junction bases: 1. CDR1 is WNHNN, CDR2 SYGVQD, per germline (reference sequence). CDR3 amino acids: CASSPGGNEQFF. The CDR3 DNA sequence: TGCGCCAGCAGTCCGGGAGGGAATGAGCAGTTCTTC.

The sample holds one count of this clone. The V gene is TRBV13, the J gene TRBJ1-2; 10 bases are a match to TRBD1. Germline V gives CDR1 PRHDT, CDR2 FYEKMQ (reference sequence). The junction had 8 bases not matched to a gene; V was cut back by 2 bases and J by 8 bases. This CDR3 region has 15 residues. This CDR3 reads CASSLKDRGLLGYTF. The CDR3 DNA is TGTGCCAGCAGCTTAAAAGACAGGGGGCTGTTAGGCTACACCTTC.

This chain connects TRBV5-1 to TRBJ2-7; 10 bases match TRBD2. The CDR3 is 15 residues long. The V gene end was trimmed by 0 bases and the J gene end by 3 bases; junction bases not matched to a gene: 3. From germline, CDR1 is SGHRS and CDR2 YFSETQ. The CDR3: CASSLVLAGDYEQYF. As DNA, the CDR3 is TGCGCCAGCAGCTTGGTCCTAGCGGGAGACTACGAGCAGTACTTC.

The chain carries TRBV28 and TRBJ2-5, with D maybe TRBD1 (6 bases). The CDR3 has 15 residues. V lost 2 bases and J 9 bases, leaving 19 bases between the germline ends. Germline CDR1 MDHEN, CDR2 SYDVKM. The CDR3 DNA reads TGTGCCAGCAGTTTAGACGAGACAGGCGTTTGGGCCCAGTACTTC. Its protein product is CASSLDETGVWAQYF.

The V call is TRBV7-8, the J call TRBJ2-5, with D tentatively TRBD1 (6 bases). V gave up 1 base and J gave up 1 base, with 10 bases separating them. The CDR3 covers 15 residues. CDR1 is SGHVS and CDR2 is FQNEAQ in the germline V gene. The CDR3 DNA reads TGTGCCAGCAGCTTAGGGTGGGGGCCCCAAGAGACCCAGTACTTC. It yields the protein CASSLGWGPQETQYF.

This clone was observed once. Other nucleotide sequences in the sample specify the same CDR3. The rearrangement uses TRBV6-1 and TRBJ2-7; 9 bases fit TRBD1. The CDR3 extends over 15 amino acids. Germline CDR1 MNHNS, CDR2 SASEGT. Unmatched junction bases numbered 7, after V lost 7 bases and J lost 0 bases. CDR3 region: CASKSGQGSSYEQYF. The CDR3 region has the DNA TGTGCCAGCAAGTCGGGACAGGGATCCTCCTACGAGCAGTACTTC.

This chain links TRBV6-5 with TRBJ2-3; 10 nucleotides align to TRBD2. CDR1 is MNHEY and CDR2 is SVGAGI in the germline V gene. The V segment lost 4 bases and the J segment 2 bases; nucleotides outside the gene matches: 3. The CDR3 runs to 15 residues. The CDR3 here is CASSSSGGFTDTQYF. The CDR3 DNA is TGTGCCAGCAGTTCTAGCGGGGGTTTCACAGATACGCAGTATTTT.

CDR3 in amino acids: CATSRGAGSYNEQFF. The CDR3 DNA reads as TGTGCCACCAGCAGAGGGGCGGGTTCCTACAATGAGCAGTTCTTC. The gene calls are TRBV15 and TRBJ2-1, with D perhaps TRBD2 (5 bases). The CDR3 loop spans 15 amino acids. CDR1 LNHNV and CDR2 YYDKDF come from the germline V gene (reference sequence). V gave up 1 base and J gave up 1 base, with 8 bases separating them.

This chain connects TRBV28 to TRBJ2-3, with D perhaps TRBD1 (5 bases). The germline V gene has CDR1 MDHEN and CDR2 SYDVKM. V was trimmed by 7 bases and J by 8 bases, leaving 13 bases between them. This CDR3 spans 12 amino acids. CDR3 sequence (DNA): TGTGCCAGCACCGCCCCAAGGGGTACGCAGTATTTT. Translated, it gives CASTAPRGTQYF.

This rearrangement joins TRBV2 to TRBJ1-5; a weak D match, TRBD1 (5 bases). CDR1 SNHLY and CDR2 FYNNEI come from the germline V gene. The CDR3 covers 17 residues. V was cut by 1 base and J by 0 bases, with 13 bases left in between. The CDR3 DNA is TGTGCCAGCAGTGAAGAGGGGCGCAGGGTTAGCAATCAGCCCCAGCATTTT. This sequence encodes CASSEEGRRVSNQPQHF.